These T cell receptor beta chains were read from a single sample in a study of CD8 T cells in Susac syndrome. TCRdb independently ran MiXCR on the immunoSEQ multiplex PCR reads; one entry per CDR3 protein. The sample holds 100,000 to 150,000 distinct CDR3 sequences; over 85% are singletons and the top ten take around 0.087%. Sequencing was carried out using CD4+ T cells from PBMCs. The receptors shown here come from a human donor in good health. The CDR3 runs from the conserved cysteine through the conserved F or W. D genes are given only for firm matches. Clone size is not always given. Where it is, it says once, few, many or a class for expanded clones.

TRBJ1-2	TRBD1	NA	TRBV5-6	15	TGTGCCAGCAGCTTCCGGGACAGGGAGGCCTATGGCTACACCTTC	CASSFRDREAYGYTF
TRBJ2-7	NA	NA	TRBV7-2	14	TGTGCCAGCAGCCCAGGGGTGGTGATCCGCGAGCAGTACTTC	CASSPGVVIREQYF
TRBJ1-2	NA	NA	TRBV7-9	16	TGTGCCAGCAGCCCCCTCGTTGGACACCTAAACTATGGCTACACCTTC	CASSPLVGHLNYGYTF
TRBJ2-3	NA	NA	TRBV28	15	TGTGCCAGCAGTTTCACCGGTCGGGCGACAGATACGCAGTATTTT	CASSFTGRATDTQYF
TRBJ2-1	NA	NA	TRBV19	13	TGTGCCAGCAGAACAGGTTCCTACAATGAGCAGTTCTTC	CASRTGSYNEQFF
TRBJ1-2	NA	NA	TRBV7-9	13	TGTGCCAGCAGCCCCTCGGAAGGCTATGGCTACACCTTC	CASSPSEGYGYTF
TRBJ2-5	TRBD1	once	TRBV29-1	13	TGCAGCGTTTCGAACAGGGGCCGGGAGACCCAGTACTTC	CSVSNRGRETQYF
TRBJ1-5	NA	NA	TRBV5-1	15	TGCGCCAGCAGCTTGGCTGGGGGGGTCGGTCAGCCCCAGCATTTT	CASSLAGGVGQPQHF
TRBJ2-1	TRBD2	NA	TRBV29-1	16	TGCAGCGGTAGACTAGCGGGAACCCCCTCCTACAATGAGCAGTTCTTC	CSGRLAGTPSYNEQFF
TRBJ1-5	NA	NA	TRBV20-1	16	TGCAGTGCTAGAGGCGTGAGGGTTTATAGCAATCAGCCCCAGCATTTT	CSARGVRVYSNQPQHF
TRBJ2-7	NA	few	TRBV15	16	TGTGCCACCAGCAGAGATGGGACGACTACGGGCTACGAGCAGTACTTC	CATSRDGTTTGYEQYF
TRBJ1-5	NA	NA	TRBV5-1	15	TGCGCCAGCAGCTTGGGGGCAGGCGGTCAGGGACCCCAGCATTTT	CASSLGAGGQGPQHF
TRBJ1-1	NA	NA	TRBV7-9	14	TGTGCCAGCAGCTTAAGCGGGGGCGGCACTGAAGCTTTCTTT	CASSLSGGGTEAFF
TRBJ2-5	NA	NA	TRBV7-9	15	TGTGCCAGCAGCTCGGACGGCCCCGACGGAGAGACCCAGTACTTC	CASSSDGPDGETQYF
TRBJ2-1	NA	once	TRBV12-3/TRBV12-4	15	TGTGCCAGCAGTTTAGTGGGGGCCTCCTACAATGAGCAGTTCTTC	CASSLVGASYNEQFF
TRBJ1-3	NA	NA	TRBV6-5	11	TGTGCCAGCAGGCGGGAATCCACCATATATTTT	CASRRESTIYF
TRBJ1-1	NA	NA	TRBV3-1	12	TGTGCCAGCAGCCCGTTTGGGCGTGAAGCTTTCTTT	CASSPFGREAFF
TRBJ1-1	NA	NA	TRBV28	11	TGTGCCAGCAGTTTGGGAAGGGTAACTTTCTTT	CASSLGRVTFF
TRBJ1-2	NA	NA	TRBV6-5	15	TGTGCCAGCAGTTACTCGACCGCCGGATACTATGGCTACACCTTC	CASSYSTAGYYGYTF
TRBJ1-5	TRBD1	NA	TRBV20-1	15	TGCAGTGCTGTCCCGACAGGGGCCCCAAATCAGCCCCAGCATTTT	CSAVPTGAPNQPQHF
TRBJ2-1	NA	NA	TRBV25-1	16	TGTGCCAGCAGTGAATCCGGAGCTAGCTCCTACAATGAGCAGTTCTTC	CASSESGASSYNEQFF
TRBJ2-4	NA	NA	TRBV20-1	14	TGCAGTGCTCGGACGGTTTTAGCCAAAAACATTCAGTACTTC	CSARTVLAKNIQYF
TRBJ2-1	NA	NA	TRBV7-2	14	TGTGCCAGCAGCTTAGGGGGGAGGAACAATGAGCAGTTCTTC	CASSLGGRNNEQFF
TRBJ2-7	NA	once	TRBV7-2	14	TGTGCCAGCAGCTTTACGGGGGCCGCCTACGAGCAGTACTTC	CASSFTGAAYEQYF
TRBJ1-2	NA	NA	TRBV5-1	13	TGCGCCAGCAGCTTGGGGCCAGACCCCGGCTACACCTTC	CASSLGPDPGYTF
TRBJ1-2	NA	NA	TRBV23-1	14	TGCGCCAGCAGTCATAGGGGTATTGGCTATGGCTACACCTTC	CASSHRGIGYGYTF
TRBJ1-1	NA	NA	TRBV3-1	13	TGTGCCAGCAGCCAAGTTCGGGGGACTGAAGCTTTCTTT	CASSQVRGTEAFF
TRBJ2-1	NA	NA	TRBV18	14	TGTGCCAGCTCACCACGCAGGTCAGCCAATGAGCAGTTCTTC	CASSPRRSANEQFF
TRBJ1-2	NA	NA	TRBV7-9	15	TGTGCCAGCAGCCCACATTCAGATTCCGGCTATGGCTACACCTTC	CASSPHSDSGYGYTF
TRBJ2-3	TRBD2	NA	TRBV5-1	17	TGCGCCAGCACCCACACCGGGGCTAGCGGTGCCACAGATACGCAGTATTTT	CASTHTGASGATDTQYF
TRBJ2-7	NA	NA	TRBV29-1	13	TGCAGCGTGTCCTTTTGGGCCTCCTACGAGCAGTACTTC	CSVSFWASYEQYF
TRBJ2-7	TRBD1	NA	TRBV11-1	15	TGTGCCAGCAGCTTACAGGGGGTAGTCTCCTACGAGCAGTACTTC	CASSLQGVVSYEQYF
TRBJ2-2	NA	NA	TRBV11-2	15	TGTGCCAGCAGCTTCTCCCCGATAGTCACCGGGGAGCTGTTTTTT	CASSFSPIVTGELFF
TRBJ1-1	NA	NA	TRBV5-6	15	TGTGCCAGCAGCTCCCAGGGGCGGGCGAACACTGAAGCTTTCTTT	CASSSQGRANTEAFF
TRBJ2-1	TRBD2	NA	TRBV20-1	16	TGCAGTGCTACTATCCCGGGAGGCAGCTCCTACAATGAGCAGTTCTTC	CSATIPGGSSYNEQFF
TRBJ1-1	NA	NA	TRBV18	12	TGTGCCAGCTCAGCCACGGGCACTGAAGCTTTCTTT	CASSATGTEAFF
TRBJ1-2	NA	NA	TRBV19	9	TGTGCCTCGGGAGATGGCTACACCTTC	CASGDGYTF
TRBJ2-7	TRBD1	NA	TRBV29-1	14	TGCAGCGTTAGTTCAGGGACAGGGACCTACGAGCAGTACTTC	CSVSSGTGTYEQYF
TRBJ2-7	TRBD2	NA	TRBV12-3/TRBV12-4	16	TGTGCCAGCAGCTCCACTATTAGCGGGGGTTCCTACGAGCAGTACTTC	CASSSTISGGSYEQYF
TRBJ1-1	NA	NA	TRBV3-1	14	TGTGCCAGCAGCCAAGTGGGGGCGAACACTGAAGCTTTCTTT	CASSQVGANTEAFF
TRBJ2-7	TRBD2	NA	TRBV30	13	TGTGCCTGGAAGCTAGCGGATGGCTACGAGCAGTACTTC	CAWKLADGYEQYF
TRBJ2-3	TRBD1	NA	TRBV7-2	15	TGTGCCAGCAGTCTAGGTGTGAGCAGGGGGGATACGCAGTATTTT	CASSLGVSRGDTQYF
TRBJ2-5	TRBD2	NA	TRBV5-6	14	TGTGCCAGCAGCTTGAAAGCGGGAGTGGAGACCCAGTACTTC	CASSLKAGVETQYF
TRBJ1-1	NA	NA	TRBV20-1	13	TGCAGTGCTAGATTGGCCTCCTCCACTGAAGCTTTCTTT	CSARLASSTEAFF
TRBJ1-5	NA	NA	TRBV3-1	15	TGTGCCAGCAGCCAAGATCGGGATAGCAATCAGCCCCAGCATTTT	CASSQDRDSNQPQHF
TRBJ2-3	NA	NA	TRBV18	14	TGTGCCAGCTCACCGGACGCAGGCACAGATACGCAGTATTTT	CASSPDAGTDTQYF
TRBJ2-3	NA	NA	TRBV5-1	18	TGCGCCAGCAGCTCTGGCGTCCTGAGCGGGCCACACACAGATACGCAGTATTTT	CASSSGVLSGPHTDTQYF
TRBJ2-7	NA	NA	TRBV29-1	12	TGCAGCGTTGAAGTAGCGGCCTACGAGCAGTACTTC	CSVEVAAYEQYF
TRBJ1-1	NA	NA	TRBV5-1	14	TGCGCCAGCAGCTTGGAATCCGGGGCGGATGAAGCTTTCTTT	CASSLESGADEAFF
TRBJ2-5	TRBD2	NA	TRBV7-2	14	TGTGCCAGCAGCCACGGGCTAGCGGGAGAGACCCAGTACTTC	CASSHGLAGETQYF
TRBJ2-5	TRBD2	NA	TRBV9	17	TGTGCCAGCAGCCTGACGACTAGCGGGAGAGGAGGAGAGACCCAGTACTTC	CASSLTTSGRGGETQYF
TRBJ2-5	TRBD1	NA	TRBV20-1	12	TGCAGTGCCAGACAGGGTTTGGAGACCCAGTACTTC	CSARQGLETQYF
TRBJ2-3	NA	NA	TRBV20-1	14	TGCAGTGCTAGAGAACTTGACTGGGGGGATACGCAGTATTTT	CSARELDWGDTQYF
TRBJ1-4	NA	NA	TRBV7-2	16	TGTGCCAGCAGCCCCCGCCCCCCCGGTCCGGGCGAAAAACTGTTTTTT	CASSPRPPGPGEKLFF
TRBJ2-3	NA	NA	TRBV2	15	TGTGCCAGCAGTGAATGGAATGATAGCACAGATACGCAGTATTTT	CASSEWNDSTDTQYF
TRBJ2-7	TRBD2	NA	TRBV18	18	TGTGCCAGCTCACCCGTTGGGACTAGCGGGAGGGCCCCCTACGAGCAGTACTTC	CASSPVGTSGRAPYEQYF